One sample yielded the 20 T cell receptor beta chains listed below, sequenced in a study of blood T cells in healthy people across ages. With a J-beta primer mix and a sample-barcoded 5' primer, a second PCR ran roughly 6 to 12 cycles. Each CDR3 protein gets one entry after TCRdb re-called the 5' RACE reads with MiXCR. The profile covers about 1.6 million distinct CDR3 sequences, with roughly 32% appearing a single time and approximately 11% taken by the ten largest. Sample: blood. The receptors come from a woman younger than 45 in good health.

The CDR3 sequence: CASSPRTSGGALYQETQYF. For the CDR3, the DNA is TGCGCCAGCAGCCCGCGGACTAGCGGGGGGGCCTTGTACCAAGAGACCCAGTACTTC. The chain employs TRBV4-1 and TRBJ2-5; 15 positions agree with TRBD2. The germline CDR1 and CDR2 sequences are MGHRA and YSYEKL. V lost 4 bases, J lost 0 bases, and 9 bases stayed unmatched. The CDR3 is 19 residues long.

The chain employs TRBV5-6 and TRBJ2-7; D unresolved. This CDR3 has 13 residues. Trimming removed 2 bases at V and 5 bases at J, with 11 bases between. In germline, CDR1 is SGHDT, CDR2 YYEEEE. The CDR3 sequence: CASSFGSAHEQYF. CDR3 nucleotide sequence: TGTGCCAGCAGCTTCGGCAGTGCCCACGAGCAGTACTTC.

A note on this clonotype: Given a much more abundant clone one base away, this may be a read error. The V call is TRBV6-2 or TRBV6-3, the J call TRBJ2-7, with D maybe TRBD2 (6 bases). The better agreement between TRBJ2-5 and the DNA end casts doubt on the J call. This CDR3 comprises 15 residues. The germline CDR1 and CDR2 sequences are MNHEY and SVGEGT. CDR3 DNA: TGTGCCAGCAGTTACCATGGCGGGACGGGTGAGACCCAGTACTTC. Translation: CASSYHGGTGETQYF.

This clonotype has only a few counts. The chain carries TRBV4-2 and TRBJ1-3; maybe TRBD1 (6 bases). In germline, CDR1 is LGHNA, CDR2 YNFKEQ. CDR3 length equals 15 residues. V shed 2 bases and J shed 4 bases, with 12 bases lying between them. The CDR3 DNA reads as TGTGCCAGCAGCCAATCCGGGACAACAGGAAACACCATATATTTT. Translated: CASSQSGTTGNTIYF.

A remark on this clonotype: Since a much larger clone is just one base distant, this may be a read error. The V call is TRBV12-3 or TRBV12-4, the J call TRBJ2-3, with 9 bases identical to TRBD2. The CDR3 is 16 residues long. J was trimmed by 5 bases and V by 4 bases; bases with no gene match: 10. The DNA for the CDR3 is TGTGCCAGCAGTTCTGGGTTAGCGGGAGCTAGAGATACGCAGTATTTT. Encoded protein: CASSSGLAGARDTQYF.

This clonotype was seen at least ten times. The CDR3 coding sequence is TGCGCCAGCAGCTTGACGACAGAAGAGACCCAGTACTTC. Amino acids: CASSLTTEETQYF. The chain carries TRBV5-1 and TRBJ2-5; weak D call: TRBD1 (5 bases). This CDR3 contains 13 residues. V lost 1 base to trimming and J lost 3 bases, with 7 bases between them. Germline V gives CDR1 SGHRS, CDR2 YFSETQ.

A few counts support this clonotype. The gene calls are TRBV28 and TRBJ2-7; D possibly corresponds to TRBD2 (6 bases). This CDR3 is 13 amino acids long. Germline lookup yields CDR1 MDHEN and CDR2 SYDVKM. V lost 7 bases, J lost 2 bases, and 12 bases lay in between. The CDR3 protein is CASTNGGTYEQYF. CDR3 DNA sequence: TGTGCCAGCACCAACGGGGGAACCTACGAGCAGTACTTC.

The CDR3 protein is CASSADRVDNEQFF. The CDR3, as DNA: TGTGCCAGCAGCGCCGACAGGGTCGACAATGAGCAGTTCTTC. This sequence joins TRBV11-2 and TRBJ2-1, with 7 positions matching TRBD1. Trimming removed 5 bases from V and 5 bases from J; junction bases left unmatched: 6. From germline, CDR1 is SGHAT and CDR2 FQNNGV. The CDR3 length is 14 residues.

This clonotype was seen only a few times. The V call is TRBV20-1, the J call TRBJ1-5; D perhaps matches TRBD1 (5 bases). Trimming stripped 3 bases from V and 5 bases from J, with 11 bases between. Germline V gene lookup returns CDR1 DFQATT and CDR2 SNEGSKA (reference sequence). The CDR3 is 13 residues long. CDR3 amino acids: CSARDTVDQPQHF. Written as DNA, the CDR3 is TGCAGTGCTAGGGACACGGTTGATCAGCCCCAGCATTTT.

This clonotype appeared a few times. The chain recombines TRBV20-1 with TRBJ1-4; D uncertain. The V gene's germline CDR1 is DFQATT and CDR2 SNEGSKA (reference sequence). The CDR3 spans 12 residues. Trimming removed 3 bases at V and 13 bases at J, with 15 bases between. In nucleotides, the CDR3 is TGCAGTGCTAGGTATCGGGCAGAGGCACTGTTTTTT. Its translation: CSARYRAEALFF.

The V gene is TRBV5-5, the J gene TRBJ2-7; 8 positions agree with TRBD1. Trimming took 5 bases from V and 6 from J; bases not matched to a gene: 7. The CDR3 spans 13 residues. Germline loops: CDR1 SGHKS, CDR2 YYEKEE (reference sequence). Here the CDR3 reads CASSTRTGLEQYF. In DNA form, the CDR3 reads TGTGCCAGCAGTACTCGGACAGGGCTCGAGCAGTACTTC.

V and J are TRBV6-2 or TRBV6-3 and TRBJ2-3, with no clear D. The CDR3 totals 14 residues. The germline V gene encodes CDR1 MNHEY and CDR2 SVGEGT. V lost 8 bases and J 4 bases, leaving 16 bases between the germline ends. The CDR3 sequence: CASHAGWQPDTQYF. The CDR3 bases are TGTGCCAGCCACGCCGGATGGCAGCCAGATACGCAGTATTTT.

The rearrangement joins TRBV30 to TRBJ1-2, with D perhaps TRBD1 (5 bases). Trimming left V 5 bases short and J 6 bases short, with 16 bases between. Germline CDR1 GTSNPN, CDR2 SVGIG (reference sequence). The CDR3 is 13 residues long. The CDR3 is CAWATGTSDGYTF. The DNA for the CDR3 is TGTGCCTGGGCCACCGGGACGAGCGATGGCTACACCTTC.

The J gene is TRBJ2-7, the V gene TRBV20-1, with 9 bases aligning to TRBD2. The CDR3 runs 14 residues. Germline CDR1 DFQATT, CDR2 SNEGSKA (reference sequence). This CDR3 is CSAPERGASYEQYF. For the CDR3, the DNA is TGCAGCGCCCCTGAGCGGGGGGCCTCCTACGAGCAGTACTTC.

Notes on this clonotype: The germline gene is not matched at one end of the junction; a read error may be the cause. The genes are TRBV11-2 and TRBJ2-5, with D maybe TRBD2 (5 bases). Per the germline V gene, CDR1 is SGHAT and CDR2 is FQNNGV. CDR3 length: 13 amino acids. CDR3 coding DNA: TGTGCCAGCAGCCCGGGGTTTCAAGAGGCCCAGTACTTC. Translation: CASSPGFQEAQYF.

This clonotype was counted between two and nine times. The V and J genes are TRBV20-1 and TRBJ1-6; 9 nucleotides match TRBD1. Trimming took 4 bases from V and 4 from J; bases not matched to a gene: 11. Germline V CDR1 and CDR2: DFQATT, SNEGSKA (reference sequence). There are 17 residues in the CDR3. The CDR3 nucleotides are TGCAGTGCTAAGCTACAGGGGGCCCTTCCTTATAATTCACCCCTCCACTTT. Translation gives CSAKLQGALPYNSPLHF.

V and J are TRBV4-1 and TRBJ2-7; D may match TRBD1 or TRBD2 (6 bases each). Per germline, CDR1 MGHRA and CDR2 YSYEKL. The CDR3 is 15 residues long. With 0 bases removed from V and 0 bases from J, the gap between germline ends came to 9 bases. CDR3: CASSQDRGVSYEQYF. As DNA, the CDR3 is TGCGCCAGCAGCCAAGATAGGGGGGTCTCCTACGAGCAGTACTTC.

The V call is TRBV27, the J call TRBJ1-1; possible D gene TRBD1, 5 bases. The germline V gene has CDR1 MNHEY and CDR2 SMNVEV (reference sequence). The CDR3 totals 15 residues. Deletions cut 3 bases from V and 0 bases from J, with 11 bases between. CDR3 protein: CASSLTVMLNTEAFF. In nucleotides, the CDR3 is TGTGCCAGCAGTTTGACAGTTATGCTGAACACTGAAGCTTTCTTT.

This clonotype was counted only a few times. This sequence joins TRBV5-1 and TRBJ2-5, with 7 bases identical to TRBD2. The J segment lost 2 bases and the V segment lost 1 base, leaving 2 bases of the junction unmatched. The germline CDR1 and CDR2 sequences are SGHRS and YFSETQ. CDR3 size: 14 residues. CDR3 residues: CASSLTSDQETQYF. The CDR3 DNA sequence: TGCGCCAGCAGCTTGACTAGCGATCAAGAGACCCAGTACTTC.

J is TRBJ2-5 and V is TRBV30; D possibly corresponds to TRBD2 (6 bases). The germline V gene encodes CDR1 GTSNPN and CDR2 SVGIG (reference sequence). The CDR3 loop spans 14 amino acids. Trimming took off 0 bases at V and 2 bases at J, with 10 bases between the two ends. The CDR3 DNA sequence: TGTGCCTGGAGTGTCGCGGGGACGCAAGAGACCCAGTACTTC. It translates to CAWSVAGTQETQYF.